Below, 22 T cell receptor beta chains from the same sample are listed, as sequenced in a study of blood T cell repertoires in COVID-19. Sequencing used immunoSEQ multiplex PCR; TCRdb keeps in-frame clones, though not all of them. The table includes about 52,000 clones, around 84% detected once. The material sequenced was peripheral blood. All receptors derive from a man aged 70-80 years with acute or convalescent COVID-19.

The chain is built from TRBV7-6 and TRBJ2-7, with D unclear. The CDR3 is 13 amino acids. Trimming left V 6 bases short and J 2 bases short, with 11 bases between. Looked up from germline, CDR1 is SGHVS and CDR2 is FNYEAQ. CDR3 amino acids: CASSRNRTYEQYV. The CDR3 DNA sequence: TGTGCCAGCAGTCGCAACAGAACCTACGAGCAGTACGTC.

The chain has TRBV6-1 and TRBJ1-6; D gene ambiguous. CDR1 is MNHNS and CDR2 is SASEGT in the germline V gene. Trimming shortened V by 0 bases and J by 8 bases, and 11 bases separated the two germline ends. The CDR3 has 15 residues. The CDR3 nucleotides read TGTGCCAGCAGTGAAGCGGGAGGGCGCGATTCACCCCTCCACTTT. Its translation is CASSEAGGRDSPLHF.

CDR3: CAWSDQTGGDQPQHF. Here the CDR3 DNA reads TGTGCCTGGAGTGACCAGACAGGGGGCGATCAGCCCCAGCATTTT. J is TRBJ1-5 and V is TRBV30; 10 nucleotides match TRBD1. From germline, CDR1 is GTSNPN and CDR2 SVGIG (reference sequence). With 1 base clipped from V and 5 bases from J, the junction kept 5 bases outside the gene matches. The CDR3 has 15 amino acids.

In this sample, this clone turned up a few times. This chain links TRBV29-1 with TRBJ2-3, with D maybe TRBD1 (5 bases). The CDR3 contains 13 residues. Germline-derived CDR1 and CDR2 are SQVTM and ANQGSEA. Trimming removed 8 bases at V and 4 bases at J, with 16 bases between. The CDR3 sequence is CSIRRGSADTQYF. As DNA, the CDR3 is TGCAGCATCCGAAGGGGTTCCGCAGATACGCAGTATTTT.

The gene calls are TRBV2 and TRBJ1-5; possibly TRBD1 for D (5 bases). The V gene lost 4 bases and the J gene lost 4 bases, with 8 bases spanning the gap. Germline assignment: CDR1 SNHLY and CDR2 FYNNEI. This CDR3 has 13 residues. DNA of the CDR3: TGTGCCAGCAGTGTTGGGGCAAATCAGCCCCAGCATTTT. It yields the protein CASSVGANQPQHF.

In its sample, this clone is medium-sized. V and J are TRBV6-4 and TRBJ2-5, with 11 bases lining up with TRBD2. V shed 2 bases, J shed 4 bases, and the junction held 6 bases outside the gene matches. The CDR3 totals 16 residues. Germline CDR1 and CDR2: MRHNA and SNTAGT. CDR3 in DNA: TGTGCCAGCAGTGACAAAGCTAGCGGGGGGCCAGAGACCCAGTACTTC. Translation: CASSDKASGGPETQYF.

The rearrangement uses TRBV13 and TRBJ1-2; 7 bases agree with TRBD1. This CDR3 spans 15 amino acids. Germline V lookup: CDR1 PRHDT, CDR2 FYEKMQ (reference sequence). J lost 4 bases, V lost 4 bases, and 9 bases had no gene match. CDR3 loop: CASSSRQGGVYGYTF. CDR3 sequence (DNA): TGTGCCAGCAGCTCCAGACAGGGTGGCGTCTATGGCTACACCTTC.

The chain has TRBV30 and TRBJ1-2; TRBD1 agrees at 8 bases. J was trimmed by 7 bases and V by 3 bases; bases with no gene match: 4. Looked up from germline, CDR1 is GTSNPN and CDR2 is SVGIG (reference sequence). The CDR3 covers 12 residues. CDR3 in DNA: TGTGCCTGGAGGGGAACAGGGGGTGGCTACACCTTC. It translates to CAWRGTGGGYTF.

The rearrangement uses TRBV27 and TRBJ2-7, with D possibly TRBD1 on 6 matching bases. CDR3 size: 13 residues. Trimming shortened V by 4 bases and J by 7 bases, and 14 bases separated the two germline ends. Per the germline V gene, CDR1 is MNHEY and CDR2 is SMNVEV (reference sequence). This CDR3 reads CASSSRTVKEQYF. CDR3 nucleotide sequence: TGTGCCAGCAGTTCAAGGACAGTAAAAGAGCAGTACTTC.

The sample holds one count of this clone. The CDR3, as DNA: TGTGCCAGCAGTTACCCCGGCACAGATACGCAGTATTTT. This sequence encodes CASSYPGTDTQYF. V and J are TRBV6-5 and TRBJ2-3; D gene uncertain. V was cut by 2 bases and J by 1 base, with 4 bases left in between. This CDR3 is built from 13 residues. The germline gives CDR1 MNHEY, CDR2 SVGAGI.

This chain uses TRBV30 with TRBJ1-6, with D perhaps TRBD1 (6 bases). This CDR3 spans 12 amino acids. CDR1 and CDR2 from the germline V gene are GTSNPN and SVGIG (reference sequence). V was shortened by 5 bases and J by 14 bases, with 16 bases between the two germline ends. CDR3 region: CAWLKSGETLHF. The CDR3 region has the DNA TGTGCCTGGCTGAAATCAGGGGAAACCCTCCACTTT.

CDR3 amino acids: CASSRGGDLGNYEQYF. The CDR3 region has the DNA TGTGCCAGTAGTAGGGGCGGTGATCTGGGAAACTACGAGCAGTACTTC. The chain recombines TRBV19 with TRBJ2-7, with a weak D call TRBD1 (5 bases). The CDR3 sequence is 16 residues long. Trimming took off 4 bases at V and 3 bases at J, with 19 bases between the two ends. Germline V CDR1 and CDR2: LNHDA, SQIVND (reference sequence). The whole variable domain, remainder taken from reference TRBV19 and TRBJ2-7, is DGGITQSPKYLFRKEGQNVTLSCEQNLNHDAMYWYRQDPGQGLRLIYYSQIVNDFQKGDIAEGYSVSREKKESFPLTVTSAQKNPTAFYLCASSRGGDLGNYEQYFGPGTRLTVT.

V is TRBV12-3 or TRBV12-4 and J is TRBJ2-4; 8 bases agree with TRBD2. The V gene end was trimmed by 1 base and the J gene end by 13 bases; junction bases not matched to a gene: 3. CDR3 length: 12 residues. The CDR3 here is CASSLGGGIQYF. The CDR3 nucleotides are TGTGCCAGCAGTTTAGGCGGGGGGATACAGTACTTC.

V and J are TRBV15 and TRBJ2-3, with 12 bases lining up with TRBD2. This CDR3 contains 16 residues. With V trimmed by 6 bases and J by 0 bases, 4 bases remained unmatched. CDR1 and CDR2 (germline): LNHNV, YYDKDF (reference sequence). The CDR3 loop reads CATSPTSGRSTDTQYF. The CDR3 DNA follows: TGTGCCACCAGTCCTACTAGCGGGAGGAGCACAGATACGCAGTATTTT.

The CDR3 DNA reads TGCGCCAGCAGCTTCTCGACTAGCGATCAAGAGACCCAGTACTTC. It specifies CASSFSTSDQETQYF. This rearrangement joins TRBV5-1 to TRBJ2-5; the match to TRBD2 covers 8 bases. This CDR3 spans 15 amino acids. V gave up 2 bases and J gave up 2 bases; unmatched junction bases: 5. Germline assignment: CDR1 SGHRS and CDR2 YFSETQ. The complete variable domain, with remaining parts taken from reference TRBV5-1 and TRBJ2-5, reads KAGVTQTPRYLIKTRGQQVTLSCSPISGHRSVSWYQQTPGQGLQFLFEYFSETQRNKGNFPGRFSGRQFSNSRSEMNVSTLELGDSALYLCASSFSTSDQETQYFGPGTRLLVL.

This chain links TRBV5-8 with TRBJ1-2; D uncertain. Germline V gene lookup returns CDR1 SGHTS and CDR2 YDEGEE. V was clipped by 2 bases and J by 6 bases, with 14 bases between them. This CDR3 spans 14 amino acids. CDR3 sequence: CASSFWVFQDGYTF. CDR3 bases: TGTGCCAGCAGCTTTTGGGTTTTTCAGGATGGCTACACCTTC.

The V gene is TRBV7-9, the J gene TRBJ1-1, with TRBD1 matching 11 bases. Losses at the gene ends were 5 bases for V and 1 base for J; bases not matched to a gene: 9. The CDR3 length is 17 residues. Looked up from germline, CDR1 is SEHNR and CDR2 is FQNEAQ (reference sequence). CDR3 coding DNA: TGTGCCAGCAGCGTGTGGGGACAGGGGGTGAAGAACACTGAAGCTTTCTTT. It yields the protein CASSVWGQGVKNTEAFF.

The rearrangement links TRBV11-3 to TRBJ1-1; weak D call: TRBD1 (5 bases). The CDR3 is 13 residues long. Looked up from germline, CDR1 is SGHNT and CDR2 is YENEEA. V lost 5 bases and J 8 bases, leaving 15 bases between the germline ends. CDR3 sequence reads: CASSPGEDREAFF. The CDR3, as DNA: TGTGCCAGCAGCCCAGGCGAAGACAGAGAAGCTTTCTTT.

This chain joins TRBV7-9 and TRBJ2-1; 8 bases are a match to TRBD2. CDR1 is SEHNR, CDR2 FQNEAQ, per germline (reference sequence). This CDR3 spans 16 amino acids. The V gene end was trimmed by 6 bases and the J gene end by 4 bases; junction bases not matched to a gene: 11. The CDR3, as DNA: TGTGCCAGCAGTCCCCCGGGGGGGAGTATGTACAATGAGCAGTTCTTC. Translating gives CASSPPGGSMYNEQFF.

This rearrangement joins TRBV25-1 to TRBJ1-1; D not resolved. This CDR3 spans 15 amino acids. Germline assignment: CDR1 MGHDK and CDR2 SYGVNS. Trimming removed 3 bases from V and 0 bases from J, with 11 bases in between. The CDR3 here is CASSERATVNTEAFF. The CDR3 region has the DNA TGTGCCAGCAGTGAGAGGGCAACCGTGAACACTGAAGCTTTCTTT.

The gene calls are TRBV9 and TRBJ2-3, with TRBD2 matching 8 bases. The trim removed 4 bases at V and 6 bases at J, leaving 10 bases unmatched. This CDR3 is 15 amino acids long. The germline V gene encodes CDR1 SGDLS and CDR2 YYNGEE. The chain's CDR3 is CASSYQPGLVDTQYF. The DNA of the CDR3 is TGTGCCAGCAGCTACCAGCCGGGACTAGTGGATACGCAGTATTTT.

This chain joins TRBV9 and TRBJ2-1, with D possibly matching TRBD1 (6 bases). Germline V CDR1 and CDR2: SGDLS, YYNGEE. V shed 4 bases and J shed 1 base, with 18 bases lying between them. This CDR3 contains 17 residues. CDR3 residues: CASSTGIGGQSYNEQFF. CDR3 in DNA: TGTGCCAGCAGCACGGGAATTGGGGGACAATCCTACAATGAGCAGTTCTTC.